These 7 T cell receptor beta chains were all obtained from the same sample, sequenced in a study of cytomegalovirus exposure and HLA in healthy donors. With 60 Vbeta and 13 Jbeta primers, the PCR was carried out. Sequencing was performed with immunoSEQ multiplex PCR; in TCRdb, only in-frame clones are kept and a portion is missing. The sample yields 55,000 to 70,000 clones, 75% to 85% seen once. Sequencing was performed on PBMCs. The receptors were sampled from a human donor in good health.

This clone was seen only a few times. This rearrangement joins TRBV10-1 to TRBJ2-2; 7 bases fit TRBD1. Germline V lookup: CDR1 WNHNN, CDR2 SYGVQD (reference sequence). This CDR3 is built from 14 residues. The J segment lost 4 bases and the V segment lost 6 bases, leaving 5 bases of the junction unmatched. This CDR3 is CASSSAGGTGELFF. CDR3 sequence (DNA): TGCGCCAGCAGCTCGGCAGGGGGCACCGGGGAGCTGTTTTTT.

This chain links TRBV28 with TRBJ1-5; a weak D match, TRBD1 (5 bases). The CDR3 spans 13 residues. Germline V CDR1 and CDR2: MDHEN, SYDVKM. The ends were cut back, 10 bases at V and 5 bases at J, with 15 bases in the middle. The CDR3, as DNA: TGTGCCACCCGAGGAGGGGTTTATCAGCCCCAGCATTTT. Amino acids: CATRGGVYQPQHF.

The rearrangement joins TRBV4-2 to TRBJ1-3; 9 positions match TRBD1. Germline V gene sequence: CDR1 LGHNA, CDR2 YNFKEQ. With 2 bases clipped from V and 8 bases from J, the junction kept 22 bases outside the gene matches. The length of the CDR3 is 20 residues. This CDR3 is CASSQRTGTGSPRSLDTIYF. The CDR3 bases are TGTGCCAGCAGCCAACGGACCGGGACAGGGTCCCCCCGATCTCTTGACACCATATATTTT.

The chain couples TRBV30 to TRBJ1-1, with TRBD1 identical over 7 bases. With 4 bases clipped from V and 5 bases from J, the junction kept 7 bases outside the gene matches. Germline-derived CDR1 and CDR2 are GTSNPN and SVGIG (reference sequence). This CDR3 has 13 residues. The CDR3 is CAWTDRVDTEAFF. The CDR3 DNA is TGTGCCTGGACCGACAGGGTTGATACTGAAGCTTTCTTT. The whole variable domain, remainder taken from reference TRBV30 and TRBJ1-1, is SQTIHQWPATLVQPVGSPLSLECTVEGTSNPNLYWYRQAAGRGLQLLFYSVGIGQISSEVPQNLSASRPQDRQFILSSKKLLLSDSGFYLCAWTDRVDTEAFFGQGTRLTVV.

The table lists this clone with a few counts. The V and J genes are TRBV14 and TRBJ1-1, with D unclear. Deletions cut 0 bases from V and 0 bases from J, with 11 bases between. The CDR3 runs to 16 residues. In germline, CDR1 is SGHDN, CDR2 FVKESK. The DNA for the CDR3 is TGTGCCAGCAGCCAAGATTTAGGGAGGGTGAACACTGAAGCTTTCTTT. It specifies CASSQDLGRVNTEAFF.

CDR3 bases: TGTGCCAGCAGCCAAGGCGAGTACAGAGGAAACACCATATATTTT. Encoded protein: CASSQGEYRGNTIYF. The chain has TRBV4-2 and TRBJ1-3, with D uncertain. The CDR3 extends over 15 amino acids. V lost 1 base, J lost 4 bases, and 11 bases lay in between. CDR1 and CDR2 from the germline V gene are LGHNA and YNFKEQ.

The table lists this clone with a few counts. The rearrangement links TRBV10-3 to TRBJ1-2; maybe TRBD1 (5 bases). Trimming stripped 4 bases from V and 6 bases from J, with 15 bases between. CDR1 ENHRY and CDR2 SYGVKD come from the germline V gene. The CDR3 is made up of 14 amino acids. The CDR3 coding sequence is TGTGCCATCAGTGGCCGGGGCGGGATCGATGGCTACACCTTC. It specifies CAISGRGGIDGYTF.